The 11 T cell receptor beta chains below come from one sample, sequenced in a study of T cells in Graves' hyperthyroidism and ophthalmopathy. Using RNA transcripts as the source, TCR beta CDR3 regions were amplified. First-round RT-PCR of the TCR CDR3 relied on the HTBI primer set. A single record per CDR3 protein comes from TCRdb applying MiXCR to the multiplex PCR reads. The table lists about 700,000 distinct CDR3 sequences, approximately 15% of them singletons. The sample was blood. These receptors originate from a woman aged 18-29 years with Graves' hyperthyroidism.

The chain links TRBV19 to TRBJ2-4; D might be TRBD1 (5 bases). The CDR3 spans 17 residues. V shed 3 bases and J shed 3 bases, with 18 bases lying between them. Germline loops: CDR1 LNHDA, CDR2 SQIVND (reference sequence). CDR3 sequence reads: CASSIADDYRGKNIQYF. The CDR3 DNA is TGTGCCAGTAGTATCGCGGACGATTATAGGGGCAAAAACATTCAGTACTTC.

V and J are TRBV6-5 and TRBJ2-2; 8 bases agree with TRBD2. CDR3 length: 17 residues. Germline V lookup: CDR1 MNHEY, CDR2 SVGAGI. V shed 0 bases and J 6 bases; nucleotides not matched to a gene: 9. In DNA, the CDR3 is TGTGCCAGCAGTTACTCTTACCAGCGGGAGCGGGCCGGGGAGCTGTTTTTT. This encodes CASSYSYQRERAGELFF.

This clonotype was seen ten or more times. The chain recombines TRBV11-2 with TRBJ1-1; D perhaps matches TRBD1 (5 bases). Germline CDR1 SGHAT, CDR2 FQNNGV. V dropped 6 bases and J dropped 7 bases, with 21 bases sitting between them. The length of the CDR3 is 15 residues. The CDR3 nucleotides are TGTGCCAGCAGGAGTGGGGCGGTTCTAGCTTTTGAAGCTTTCTTT. Translating it yields CASRSGAVLAFEAFF.

This clonotype was picked up many times. The chain carries TRBV12-3 or TRBV12-4 and TRBJ2-4, with unresolved D. The CDR3 is made up of 12 amino acids. V lost 3 bases to trimming and J lost 8 bases, with 8 bases between them. Here the CDR3 DNA reads TGTGCCAGCAGTTTTAGTACGGACATTCAGTACTTC. Amino acid sequence: CASSFSTDIQYF.

The chain recombines TRBV5-8 with TRBJ2-1; 9 nucleotides line up with TRBD2. Per the germline V gene, CDR1 is SGHTS and CDR2 is YDEGEE. Trimming removed 4 bases from V and 9 bases from J; junction bases left unmatched: 8. This CDR3 contains 14 residues. The CDR3 region has the DNA TGTGCCAGCAGCCCCGGCGGGAGGGCAGGTGAGCAGTTCTTC. Its translation is CASSPGGRAGEQFF.

The sample holds many counts of this clonotype. The chain links TRBV28 to TRBJ1-2; D is ambiguous. Germline V gene lookup returns CDR1 MDHEN and CDR2 SYDVKM. This CDR3 has 11 amino acids. The germline V and J ends were trimmed by 4 bases and 8 bases, with 8 bases remaining between them. CDR3 residues: CASSSSTGYTF. CDR3 DNA sequence: TGTGCCAGCAGTTCATCCACCGGCTACACCTTC.

There are many counts of this clonotype. V usage is TRBV20-1 and J usage is TRBJ2-4, with TRBD2 as a possible D gene (5 bases). The V end was cut by 3 bases, the J end by 1 base, with 10 bases between. Germline lookup yields CDR1 DFQATT and CDR2 SNEGSKA (reference sequence). CDR3 length: 14 residues. This CDR3 is CSARYWRAKNIQYF. In DNA form, the CDR3 reads TGCAGTGCTAGGTACTGGAGGGCCAAAAACATTCAGTACTTC.

This clonotype has a count of ten or more. V is TRBV30 and J is TRBJ1-5, with D possibly TRBD1 on 5 matching bases. Between the trimmed V and J ends, which lost 2 bases and 7 bases, there was a span of 15 bases. Germline CDR1 and CDR2: GTSNPN and SVGIG (reference sequence). The CDR3 is made up of 14 amino acids. For the CDR3, the DNA is TGTGCCTGGAGTCACCGGGACGGGGGGCAGCCCCAGCATTTT. Protein sequence: CAWSHRDGGQPQHF.

Many counts were recorded for this clonotype. The rearrangement links TRBV27 to TRBJ1-1; TRBD1 might be the D (5 bases). The CDR3 totals 15 residues. CDR1 MNHEY and CDR2 SMNVEV come from the germline V gene (reference sequence). The V end was cut by 5 bases, the J end by 1 base, with 14 bases between. The CDR3 DNA reads as TGTGCCAGCAGTCGACTCGGACATTCGAACACTGAAGCTTTCTTT. Protein product: CASSRLGHSNTEAFF.

This clonotype was picked up many times. V and J are TRBV5-5 and TRBJ1-1, with 8 bases that match TRBD1. Germline V CDR1 and CDR2: SGHKS, YYEKEE (reference sequence). CDR3 length equals 14 residues. Losses at the gene ends were 3 bases for V and 1 base for J; bases not matched to a gene: 2. The CDR3 here is CASSSGQANTEAFF. The DNA of the CDR3 is TGTGCCAGCAGCTCGGGACAGGCGAACACTGAAGCTTTCTTT.

This clonotype was seen at least ten times. The chain has TRBV20-1 and TRBJ2-3; 7 nucleotides line up with TRBD2. Looked up from germline, CDR1 is DFQATT and CDR2 is SNEGSKA (reference sequence). V shed 8 bases, J shed 2 bases, and the junction held 7 bases outside the gene matches. The CDR3 has 13 residues. The CDR3 bases are TGCAGTATCCGCAGGGACTACACAGATACGCAGTATTTT. Translation gives CSIRRDYTDTQYF.